This passage covers 5 T cell receptor beta chains from one sample sequenced in a study of OX40 agonist ivuxolimab in advanced cancers. Produced via immunoSEQ multiplex PCR; TCRdb's table is partial and in-frame only. The sample consists of 65,000 to 90,000 clones, roughly nine tenths of them appearing once. This specimen consisted of CD4+ or CD8+ T cells sorted from blood, obtained in a trial of the OX40 agonist ivuxolimab. These receptors were collected from an adult with an advanced solid tumor such as melanoma, head and neck, liver or kidney cancer.

The chain has TRBV9 and TRBJ2-2; D is unresolved. The CDR3 is made up of 14 amino acids. Looked up from germline, CDR1 is SGDLS and CDR2 is YYNGEE. Trimming cost V 4 bases and J 2 bases, with 9 bases left between them. In DNA form, the CDR3 reads TGTGCCAGCAGCCCTTCAGCTAACACCGGGGAGCTGTTTTTT. Amino acids: CASSPSANTGELFF.

The chain carries TRBV27 and TRBJ2-2; 8 nucleotides agree with TRBD1. Germline V gives CDR1 MNHEY, CDR2 SMNVEV (reference sequence). The CDR3 consists of 16 residues. After removal of 4 bases from V and 1 base from J, the junction contained 5 bases not matched to a gene. The CDR3 sequence is CASSYTGGMNTGELFF. The DNA for the CDR3 is TGTGCCAGCAGTTATACAGGGGGGATGAACACCGGGGAGCTGTTTTTT.

The V and J genes are TRBV27 and TRBJ1-5; possible D gene TRBD1, 5 bases. The CDR3 is made up of 16 amino acids. V lost 6 bases to trimming and J lost 8 bases, with 23 bases between them. Germline CDR1 is MNHEY and CDR2 is SMNVEV (reference sequence). This chain's CDR3 is CASSVNPQGVPEPQHF. The CDR3 DNA follows: TGTGCCAGCAGCGTAAACCCCCAGGGCGTACCGGAGCCCCAGCATTTT.

The chain recombines TRBV7-2 with TRBJ2-3; D ambiguous. The CDR3 length is 14 residues. Looked up from germline, CDR1 is SGHTA and CDR2 is FQGNSA. Deletions cut 4 bases from V and 5 bases from J, with 13 bases between. In DNA, the CDR3 is TGTGCCAGCAGCTCCACTTTAGGGTTAGATACGCAGTATTTT. Translating gives CASSSTLGLDTQYF.

The chain uses TRBV18 and TRBJ1-3, with D uncertain. This CDR3 comprises 15 residues. Germline V CDR1 and CDR2: KGHSH, LQKENI. The V end lost 3 bases, the J end lost 8 bases, and 17 bases lay between the germline ends. The DNA of the CDR3 is TGTGCCAGCTCACCCAGAGAAGGGAGAGGAGACACCATATATTTT. Translation gives CASSPREGRGDTIYF.